Below are 13 T cell receptor beta chains sequenced from a single sample in a study of cytomegalovirus exposure and HLA in healthy donors. The PCR ran on 60 Vbeta and 13 Jbeta primers. Some clones are missing from TCRdb's copy, which holds only in-frame ones; the method was immunoSEQ multiplex PCR. The sample carries around 150,000 clones, around four fifths recorded once. Sequencing used PBMCs. The receptors come from a man aged 25-45 years in good health and CMV-seronegative.

In its sample, this clone was seen a few times. This rearrangement joins TRBV5-6 to TRBJ2-2; possible D gene TRBD1, 5 bases. CDR3 length: 17 amino acids. With 0 bases removed from V and 4 bases from J, the gap between germline ends came to 16 bases. Germline CDR1 and CDR2: SGHDT and YYEEEE. This CDR3 is CASSLVFQGVGTGELFF. DNA for the CDR3: TGTGCCAGCAGCTTGGTCTTCCAGGGTGTTGGCACCGGGGAGCTGTTTTTT.

The genes are TRBV2 and TRBJ1-5, with 7 bases fitting TRBD1. CDR1 SNHLY and CDR2 FYNNEI come from the germline V gene. The CDR3 spans 12 residues. With 7 bases clipped from V and 7 bases from J, the junction kept 4 bases outside the gene matches. CDR3 bases: TGTGCCAGCAAAGGGGGCGAGCAGCCCCAGCATTTT. This translates into CASKGGEQPQHF.

This rearrangement joins TRBV18 to TRBJ1-1; D is undetermined. The CDR3 contains 15 residues. V lost 6 bases, J lost 3 bases, and 17 bases lay in between. The V gene's germline CDR1 is KGHSH and CDR2 LQKENI. CDR3 in amino acids: CASSQNSFGDTEAFF. The DNA for the CDR3 is TGTGCCAGCTCGCAGAACAGCTTCGGGGACACTGAAGCTTTCTTT.

V gene TRBV6-6 combines with J gene TRBJ2-1; a weak D match, TRBD1 (6 bases). The CDR3 contains 16 residues. The germline V gene has CDR1 MNHNY and CDR2 SVGAGI (reference sequence). Trimming pared 0 bases from V and 6 bases from J, leaving 15 bases between. CDR3 in amino acids: CASSYSMVTGLNEQFF. The CDR3 coding sequence is TGTGCCAGCAGTTACTCGATGGTGACAGGACTCAATGAGCAGTTCTTC.

The chain uses TRBV27 and TRBJ2-7; the D gene is possibly TRBD1 (5 bases). This CDR3 contains 14 residues. Germline V gives CDR1 MNHEY, CDR2 SMNVEV (reference sequence). V was trimmed by 2 bases and J by 2 bases, leaving 10 bases between them. The CDR3 DNA follows: TGTGCCAGCAGTTTAAGGGGATTCCCCTACGAGCAGTACTTC. Residues: CASSLRGFPYEQYF.

V and J are TRBV5-1 and TRBJ1-1; a weak D match, TRBD1 (5 bases). Trimming shortened V by 1 base and J by 5 bases, and 9 bases separated the two germline ends. The CDR3 consists of 13 residues. CDR1 SGHRS and CDR2 YFSETQ come from the germline V gene. This chain's CDR3 is CASSLSTVTEAFF. Written as DNA, the CDR3 is TGCGCCAGCAGCTTGTCGACAGTAACTGAAGCTTTCTTT.

This chain joins TRBV6-1 and TRBJ1-1; no clear D. Trimming left V 4 bases short and J 1 base short, with 7 bases between. CDR3 length: 13 amino acids. CDR1 MNHNS and CDR2 SASEGT come from the germline V gene. CDR3 region: CASSVAANTEAFF. The CDR3 coding sequence is TGTGCCAGCAGTGTAGCGGCGAACACTGAAGCTTTCTTT.

The V call is TRBV28, the J call TRBJ1-5; D is uncertain. V was shortened by 6 bases and J by 0 bases, with 6 bases between the two germline ends. Germline values: CDR1 MDHEN, CDR2 SYDVKM. This CDR3 is 13 amino acids long. The CDR3 DNA sequence: TGTGCCAGCAGCCCCTATAGCAATCAGCCCCAGCATTTT. Its translation is CASSPYSNQPQHF. Based on the CDR3 plus reference TRBV28 and TRBJ1-5, the full variable domain is DVKVTQSSRYLVKRTGEKVFLECVQDMDHENMFWYRQDPGLGLRLIYFSYDVKMKEKGDIPEGYSVSREKKERFSLILESASTNQTSMYLCASSPYSNQPQHFGDGTRLSIL.

This rearrangement joins TRBV28 to TRBJ2-1, with D maybe TRBD2 (6 bases). The V gene's germline CDR1 is MDHEN and CDR2 SYDVKM. The CDR3 extends over 16 amino acids. V shed 4 bases and J shed 2 bases, with 15 bases lying between them. The CDR3 region has the DNA TGTGCCAGCAGTTCAGGCGGGGCCGGGGCCTACAATGAGCAGTTCTTC. Translated: CASSSGGAGAYNEQFF.

The chain carries TRBV5-1 and TRBJ2-1; the match to TRBD1 covers 8 bases. The CDR3 runs to 14 residues. V was clipped by 3 bases and J by 7 bases; unmatched bases: 6. Germline V CDR1 and CDR2: SGHRS, YFSETQ. The CDR3 sequence: CASSWTGSVNEQFF. The CDR3 nucleotides read TGCGCCAGCAGCTGGACAGGGTCTGTGAATGAGCAGTTCTTC.

This clone was detected only a few times. V and J are TRBV4-2 and TRBJ1-4, with TRBD1 matching 8 bases. This CDR3 is built from 16 residues. Per germline, CDR1 LGHNA and CDR2 YNFKEQ. V was pared by 4 bases and J by 5 bases, with 9 bases of the junction left unmatched. The CDR3 protein is CASSPRQGLNNEKLFF. The CDR3 DNA reads TGTGCCAGCAGCCCCCGACAGGGGTTAAACAATGAAAAACTGTTTTTT.

The chain is built from TRBV9 and TRBJ2-2; D is undetermined. V lost 1 base to trimming and J lost 2 bases, with 12 bases between them. Germline CDR1 and CDR2: SGDLS and YYNGEE. CDR3 length equals 16 residues. CDR3 sequence reads: CASSVTPISNTGELFF. Here the CDR3 DNA reads TGTGCCAGCAGCGTAACACCAATATCAAACACCGGGGAGCTGTTTTTT.

The chain couples TRBV2 to TRBJ2-7, with 11 positions matching TRBD2. CDR1 is SNHLY, CDR2 FYNNEI, per germline. The CDR3 has 20 residues. Trimming removed 9 bases from V and 1 base from J; junction bases left unmatched: 23. The CDR3 DNA reads as TGTGCCAGTCACCCAGGGGGTGTACTAGCGGGAGTCTCTTGGTCCTACGAGCAGTACTTC. This gives the protein CASHPGGVLAGVSWSYEQYF.